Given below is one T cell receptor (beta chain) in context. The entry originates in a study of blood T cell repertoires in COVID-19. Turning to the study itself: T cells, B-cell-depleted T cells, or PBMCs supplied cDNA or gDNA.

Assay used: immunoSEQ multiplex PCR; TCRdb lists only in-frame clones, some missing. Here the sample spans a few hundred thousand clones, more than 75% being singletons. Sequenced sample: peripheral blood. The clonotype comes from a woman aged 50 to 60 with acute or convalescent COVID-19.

The CDR3 DNA sequence: TGTGCCAGCTCATCTCGGACAGGGGGTAATTCACCCCTCCACTTT. Amino acid sequence: CASSSRTGGNSPLHF. J is TRBJ1-6 and V is TRBV18; 10 nucleotides align to TRBD1. In germline, CDR1 is KGHSH, CDR2 LQKENI. This CDR3 comprises 15 residues. V trimming: 5 bases; J trimming: 6 bases; junction bases outside the gene matches: 4.